A selection of T cell receptor beta chains follows, all from one sample in a study of blood T cell repertoires in COVID-19. Method: immunoSEQ multiplex PCR; TCRdb's copy keeps in-frame clones and lacks some. The sample yields about 150,000 clones, around 85% seen once. Sequenced sample: peripheral blood. The source is a woman aged 60-75 years with acute or convalescent COVID-19. The CDR3 runs from the conserved cysteine through the conserved F or W. D genes are given only for firm matches. Expanded clones are given a class, and other clones once, few, many or no size at all.

>TRBD1|-|TRBV5-4|TRBJ1-1
TGTGCCAGCAGCAGCAGGGGGCGCGGGTACACTGAAGCTTTCTTT
CASSSRGRGYTEAFF
>-|-|TRBV10-1|TRBJ2-2
TGCGCCAGCAGTGAGAGGAGGGGAGGCACCGGGGAGCTGTTTTTT
CASSERRGGTGELFF
>-|-|TRBV19|TRBJ1-5
TGTGCCAGTACTCCCCAGGGGCCGAATCAGCCCCAGCATTTT
CASTPQGPNQPQHF
>-|-|TRBV6-5|TRBJ1-5
TGTGCCAGCAGTTACTCGAGCGGTCAGCCCCAGCATTTT
CASSYSSGQPQHF
>TRBD2|-|TRBV3-1/TRBV3-2|TRBJ2-1
TGTGCCAGCAGCCAAGATCGACTAGCGGGGTACAATGAGCAGTTCTTC
CASSQDRLAGYNEQFF
>-|-|TRBV10-2|TRBJ1-6
TGCGCCAGCAGCTCGGACAGCTATAATTCACCCCTCCACTTT
CASSSDSYNSPLHF
>TRBD1|-|TRBV18|TRBJ2-1
TGTGCCAGCTCGCCGATGACAGGGCCCTACAATGAGCAGTTCTTC
CASSPMTGPYNEQFF
>TRBD2|-|TRBV4-1|TRBJ2-1
TGCGCCAGCAGCCTCCGAGTAGCGGGCAATGAGCAGTTCTTC
CASSLRVAGNEQFF
>-|-|TRBV7-8|TRBJ1-2
TGTGCCAGCAGCTTAGAGGCCACAGCTAACTATGGCTACACCTTC
CASSLEATANYGYTF
>TRBD2|-|TRBV27|TRBJ2-1
TGTGCCAGCACTCCCGCGGGCGGGAGCTCCTACAATGAGCAGTTCTTC
CASTPAGGSSYNEQFF
>TRBD2|once|TRBV9|TRBJ2-1
TGTGCCAGCAGCGCAACTAGCGGCTACAATGAGCAGTTCTTC
CASSATSGYNEQFF
>-|-|TRBV6-6|TRBJ1-5
TGTGCCAGCAGTTTACGCAGGGTAGGGGGCAATCAGCCCCAGCATTTT
CASSLRRVGGNQPQHF
>TRBD1|few|TRBV28|TRBJ1-5
TGTGCCAGCAGTTTAGAGAGGGGGCGGCATTTT
CASSLERGRHF
>-|-|TRBV2|TRBJ2-5
TGTGCCAGCAGCAAAACAGACAATAAAGAGACCCAGTACTTC
CASSKTDNKETQYF
>TRBD1|-|TRBV6-5|TRBJ1-1
TGTGCCAGCAGTTTACAGGGGGCCTGGGCTTTCTTT
CASSLQGAWAFF
>-|-|TRBV29-1|TRBJ1-1
TGCAGCGTTGAAGGGCAGGGGAACACTGAAGCTTTCTTT
CSVEGQGNTEAFF
>-|few|TRBV5-1|TRBJ1-2
TGCGCCAGCAGCTTGGAGGCAGGGTCTGGCTACACCTTC
CASSLEAGSGYTF
>-|once|TRBV28|TRBJ1-4
TGTGCCAGCAGTTTCCCCCAGGGGGAAAAACTGTTTTTT
CASSFPQGEKLFF
>-|-|TRBV3-1/TRBV3-2|TRBJ1-2
TGTGCCAGCAGCCAAGATTCCCGGGTCGGCTACACCTTC
CASSQDSRVGYTF
>-|-|TRBV6-5|TRBJ2-7
TGTGCCAGCAAGGAGGGAGGCACCTACGAGCAGTACTTC
CASKEGGTYEQYF
>-|-|TRBV18|TRBJ1-3
TGTGCCAGCTCACTCACCGGGACTTCTTCATCTGGAAACACCATATATTTT
CASSLTGTSSSGNTIYF
>TRBD1|-|TRBV7-2|TRBJ2-1
TGTGCCAGCAGCAGGACGGACAGGGGGCTCGAAGACAATGAGCAGTTCTTC
CASSRTDRGLEDNEQFF
>TRBD2|-|TRBV6-5|TRBJ2-5
TGTGCCAGCAGTTACGCGGCTAGCGGGGGGAGAGAGACCCAGTACTTC
CASSYAASGGRETQYF
>-|-|TRBV12-3/TRBV12-4|TRBJ1-4
TGTGCCAGCACCAAACTGACAGGTGAAAAACTGTTTTTT
CASTKLTGEKLFF
>-|-|TRBV19|TRBJ1-2
TGTGCCAGTAAGGCAGGAGGGGCTTCCTATGGCTACACCTTC
CASKAGGASYGYTF
>-|-|TRBV28|TRBJ2-1
TGTGCCAGCAGTTTAGGCAGGCCCAATGAGCAGTTCTTC
CASSLGRPNEQFF
>TRBD1|-|TRBV11-3|TRBJ1-1
TGTGCCAGCAGCGGGACAGGTGGCACTGAAGCTTTCTTT
CASSGTGGTEAFF
>TRBD2|-|TRBV7-9|TRBJ2-1
TGTGCCAGCAGCTCTAGCGGGGGGTACAATGAGCAGTTCTTC
CASSSSGGYNEQFF
>TRBD1|-|TRBV3-1/TRBV3-2|TRBJ2-1
TGTGCCAGCAGCCAAGGAGGACAGGGCTCCTACAATGAGCAGTTCTTC
CASSQGGQGSYNEQFF